A single sample gave rise to the 10 T cell receptor beta chains below, sequenced in a study of early T cells in non-severe SARS-CoV-2 infection. TCRdb recomputed calls from the 5' RACE reads with MiXCR, one row per CDR3 protein. This repertoire shows fewer than 80,000 distinct CDR3 sequences, approximately 9.2% found once; its top ten account for 13%. The sample in question was whole blood, obtained at baseline. Receptors were obtained from an adult who was a healthcare worker with PCR-confirmed SARS-CoV-2 infection or an uninfected control (not recorded which).

The chain links TRBV20-1 to TRBJ2-3; 7 bases fit TRBD2. Germline loops: CDR1 DFQATT, CDR2 SNEGSKA (reference sequence). This CDR3 comprises 13 residues. V lost 6 bases, J lost 4 bases, and 7 bases stayed unmatched. CDR3: CSAKTSIADTQYF. The CDR3, as DNA: TGCAGTGCCAAGACTAGCATTGCAGATACGCAGTATTTT.

This chain connects TRBV7-6 to TRBJ2-2; D gene uncertain. V was trimmed by 5 bases and J by 8 bases, leaving 15 bases between them. CDR1 SGHVS and CDR2 FNYEAQ come from the germline V gene. The CDR3 is 14 amino acids. CDR3 DNA: TGTGCCAGCAGCCCTCTCCTAGGGCTGGGGGAGCTGTTTTTT. Encoded protein: CASSPLLGLGELFF.

The V gene is TRBV20-1, the J gene TRBJ1-5; TRBD1 matches at 7 bases. In germline, CDR1 is DFQATT, CDR2 SNEGSKA (reference sequence). Losses at the gene ends were 5 bases for V and 8 bases for J; bases not matched to a gene: 9. CDR3 size: 13 residues. CDR3 sequence reads: CSAASTGREPQHF. CDR3 nucleotides: TGCAGTGCTGCATCGACAGGGAGGGAGCCCCAGCATTTT.

This clonotype was detected ten times or more. The rearrangement joins TRBV7-9 to TRBJ2-3; TRBD2 matches at 7 bases. The CDR3 is made up of 15 amino acids. CDR1 and CDR2 (germline): SEHNR, FQNEAQ (reference sequence). J was trimmed by 0 bases and V by 3 bases; bases with no gene match: 3. CDR3 residues: CASSLASGSTDTQYF. The CDR3, as DNA: TGTGCCAGCAGCTTGGCTAGCGGCAGCACAGATACGCAGTATTTT.

This clonotype was detected many times. V and J are TRBV19 and TRBJ1-4; D gene ambiguous. This CDR3 comprises 14 residues. V shed 7 bases and J shed 3 bases, with 12 bases lying between them. Germline V CDR1 and CDR2: LNHDA, SQIVND (reference sequence). CDR3 bases: TGTGCCAGTATCAGTGGAGGGCCTAATGAAAAACTGTTTTTT. As protein: CASISGGPNEKLFF.

This clonotype was detected only a few times. J is TRBJ2-7 and V is TRBV20-1; tentatively, D is TRBD1 (6 bases). Between the trimmed V and J ends, which lost 6 bases and 2 bases, there was a span of 17 bases. Per germline, CDR1 DFQATT and CDR2 SNEGSKA (reference sequence). CDR3 size: 14 residues. In DNA form, the CDR3 reads TGCAGTGCGAAAATACAGGGAATCCCCTACGAGCAGTACTTC. Translating gives CSAKIQGIPYEQYF.

The chain combines TRBV24-1 with TRBJ2-5; D might be TRBD1 (6 bases). There are 16 residues in the CDR3. CDR1 and CDR2 from the germline V gene are KGHDR and SFDVKD. V was pared by 5 bases and J by 3 bases, with 18 bases between. The CDR3 DNA is TGTGCCACCAGTGCCTTCACCGAAAGGGGGAAAGAGACCCAGTACTTC. Translating it yields CATSAFTERGKETQYF.

There are many counts of this clonotype. The chain has TRBV7-2 and TRBJ2-7; 10 nucleotides agree with TRBD1. Germline CDR1 and CDR2: SGHTA and FQGNSA. There are 15 residues in the CDR3. J gave up 2 bases and V 2 bases, and 3 bases lay outside the gene matches. The DNA for the CDR3 is TGTGCCAGCAGCTTATGGGACAGGGGAGCCTACGAGCAGTACTTC. This sequence encodes CASSLWDRGAYEQYF.

V and J are TRBV30 and TRBJ1-6, with D perhaps matching TRBD1 (6 bases). This CDR3 has 18 residues. Germline loops: CDR1 GTSNPN, CDR2 SVGIG (reference sequence). Between the trimmed V and J ends, which lost 1 base and 0 bases, there was a span of 16 bases. CDR3 in DNA: TGTGCCTGGAGTGGATACAGGGACGGGAGCTCCTATAATTCACCCCTCCACTTT. Protein sequence: CAWSGYRDGSSYNSPLHF.

In its sample, this clonotype was seen a few times. V usage is TRBV7-9 and J usage is TRBJ1-6; 10 bases map to TRBD1. Losses at the gene ends were 5 bases for V and 10 bases for J; bases not matched to a gene: 8. The CDR3 sequence is 15 residues long. Looked up from germline, CDR1 is SEHNR and CDR2 is FQNEAQ (reference sequence). CDR3 protein: CASSTGTGVWSPLHF. In DNA, the CDR3 is TGTGCCAGCAGCACAGGGACAGGGGTTTGGTCACCCCTCCACTTT.